This is a list of T cell receptor beta chains from one sample in a study of blood T cell repertoires in COVID-19. Only in-frame clones appear in the TCRdb table, and some are missing; sequencing was by immunoSEQ multiplex PCR. The sample yields roughly 200,000 clones, roughly 77% seen once. The specimen sequenced was peripheral blood. The receptors derive from a middle-aged woman with COVID-19, enrolled during active disease. Each CDR3 is given with its conserved first and last residue. The D gene is left open where the match is weak. Size values are once, few and many counts, or a class for expanded clones, and some rows have none.

CDR3nt,CDR3aa,j_gene,v_gene,d_gene,abundance
TGTGCCTGGAGTGAGGCAGCCCAGACTTCCTACGAGCAGTACTTC,CAWSEAAQTSYEQYF,TRBJ2-7,TRBV30,-,-
TGTGCCAGCAGTTACTGGGCCGATTCCTACAATGAGCAGTTCTTC,CASSYWADSYNEQFF,TRBJ2-1,TRBV6-5,-,once
TGTGCCAGCAGTAACCCCGTCCGGAGTGAAGCTTTCTTT,CASSNPVRSEAFF,TRBJ1-1,TRBV6-5,-,-
TGTGCCAGCTCGATGTTTCCAGGGGGCATGGGCACAGATACGCAGTATTTT,CASSMFPGGMGTDTQYF,TRBJ2-3,TRBV27,TRBD1,once
TGCGCCAGCAGTCACTCGCGTGGACAGACCACAGATACGCAGTATTTT,CASSHSRGQTTDTQYF,TRBJ2-3,TRBV23-1,-,-
TGTGCCAGCAGCCCCCGGGAGTCCTACGAGCAGTACTTC,CASSPRESYEQYF,TRBJ2-7,TRBV11-2,-,few
TGTGCCAGCAGCGGGGACAGGGGGTTCCTCTATGGCTACACCTTC,CASSGDRGFLYGYTF,TRBJ1-2,TRBV7-2,TRBD1,-
TGTGCCAGCAGCGGGCAGGGGGCGGTTCAAGAGACCCAGTACTTC,CASSGQGAVQETQYF,TRBJ2-5,TRBV9,TRBD1,-
TGTGCCAGCAGCCAAGCAGGGGGTGTGAGCACCGGGGAGCTGTTTTTT,CASSQAGGVSTGELFF,TRBJ2-2,TRBV4-2,TRBD1,-
TGTGCCAGCAGTTTAGGACAGACCACTGAAGCTTTCTTT,CASSLGQTTEAFF,TRBJ1-1,TRBV27,-,-
TGTGCCATCAGTGAGTCGGGGAGTTCTCGAGGCTACACCTTC,CAISESGSSRGYTF,TRBJ1-2,TRBV10-3,-,-
TGTGCCGCCAGTGGGCCAGCAGCAGGGAATGAGCAGTTCTTC,CAASGPAAGNEQFF,TRBJ2-1,TRBV15,-,few
TGTGCCAGCAGTGCCTACCGGGACAGGCTAGATGGCTACACCTTC,CASSAYRDRLDGYTF,TRBJ1-2,TRBV2,TRBD1,-
TGTGCCAGCAGCCAAGGCTCAGGGCTGCATCAGCCCCAGCATTTT,CASSQGSGLHQPQHF,TRBJ1-5,TRBV3-1/TRBV3-2,-,-
TGTGCCAGCAGCTCACCCCTCCGGGACAGCGCCCTGAACACTGAAGCTTTCTTT,CASSSPLRDSALNTEAFF,TRBJ1-1,TRBV5-4,TRBD1,once
TGTGCCAGCAGCCAATTTCCGGCAGGGGGCGCGGGTCAGCCCCAGCATTTT,CASSQFPAGGAGQPQHF,TRBJ1-5,TRBV3-1/TRBV3-2,TRBD1,-
TGTGCCAGCAGTTACGACGTCTATACCGGGACAGTTAGTAATTCACCCCTCCACTTT,CASSYDVYTGTVSNSPLHF,TRBJ1-6,TRBV6-2/TRBV6-3,TRBD1,-
TGTGCCAGCTCTCCAGGACAGGGGTCTGAAAAACTGTTTTTT,CASSPGQGSEKLFF,TRBJ1-4,TRBV18,TRBD1,-
TGTGCCAGTAGTAAAACAGGGCCCTCCCAGCCCCAGCATTTT,CASSKTGPSQPQHF,TRBJ1-5,TRBV19,-,-
TGTGCCAGCAGCGTAGGCATCGGGACAGGGACACCTGAAGCTTTCTTT,CASSVGIGTGTPEAFF,TRBJ1-1,TRBV9,TRBD1,-
TGTGCCAGCAGTGAAGCGCTTGCCGGGATGGGCTACACCTTC,CASSEALAGMGYTF,TRBJ1-2,TRBV2,-,-
TGCGCCAGCAGCACAACCCCCTACGAGCAGTACTTC,CASSTTPYEQYF,TRBJ2-7,TRBV4-1,-,once
TGTGCCAGCAGCGGTAGCGGGGGAGATACGCAGTATTTT,CASSGSGGDTQYF,TRBJ2-3,TRBV7-7,TRBD2,-
TGTGCCAGCATTCAGACAGAAAACTATGGCTACACCTTC,CASIQTENYGYTF,TRBJ1-2,TRBV6-5,-,-
TGTGCCAGCAGCACAGACTACAATGAGCAGTTCTTC,CASSTDYNEQFF,TRBJ2-1,TRBV7-3,-,-
TGTGCCAGCAGTTGGACAGGGAGTCGCACTGAAGCTTTCTTT,CASSWTGSRTEAFF,TRBJ1-1,TRBV6-5,TRBD1,-
TGTGCCAGTCGCCCGGGACTAGCGGGGGCCCGAGATACGCAGTATTTT,CASRPGLAGARDTQYF,TRBJ2-3,TRBV19,TRBD2,-
TGTGCCAGCCTACCCAGACAGGGGAACTATGGCTACACCTTC,CASLPRQGNYGYTF,TRBJ1-2,TRBV2,TRBD1,few
TGTGCCAGCAGCTTAGGGGCGACCGAGCACACTGAAGCTTTCTTT,CASSLGATEHTEAFF,TRBJ1-1,TRBV7-8,-,-
TGCGCCAGCAGCCGTACTACAGGGGGCGAAGGTAATGGCTACACCTTC,CASSRTTGGEGNGYTF,TRBJ1-2,TRBV5-1,TRBD1,-
TGTGCCAGCAGCCCAGCGGCGGGGAACTATGGCTACACCTTC,CASSPAAGNYGYTF,TRBJ1-2,TRBV5-6,-,few
TGTGCCAGCAGCTTAGCGATGGCAGCTGAAGCTTTCTTT,CASSLAMAAEAFF,TRBJ1-1,TRBV7-8,-,-
TGTGCCAGCAGTCTCATTAGGGAGGTAGCTTTCTTT,CASSLIREVAFF,TRBJ1-1,TRBV12-3/TRBV12-4,-,-
TGTGCCAGCAGTGAATCTGGGAAGGGGAGGCTTACGCAGTATTTT,CASSESGKGRLTQYF,TRBJ2-3,TRBV25-1,-,-
TGTGCCAGCAGTTCGGGACTGGGGTTCGGAGAGACCCAGTACTTC,CASSSGLGFGETQYF,TRBJ2-5,TRBV11-3,-,few
TGTGCCAGCAGCTTAGGAATTATTAGTGACATTCAGTACTTC,CASSLGIISDIQYF,TRBJ2-4,TRBV7-2,-,few
TGCGCCAGCAGCCAAGTAGAACCCAAAACCAATGAGCAGTTCTTC,CASSQVEPKTNEQFF,TRBJ2-1,TRBV4-1,-,-
TGTGCCAGCAGTCGGGGGTTGGGGGAACACGGCTATGGCTACACCTTC,CASSRGLGEHGYGYTF,TRBJ1-2,TRBV5-6,-,-
TGTGCCAGCAGCGCCGGACAGATATCCTACAATGAGCAGTTCTTC,CASSAGQISYNEQFF,TRBJ2-1,TRBV9,-,once
TGTGCCAGCAGCTCAACAGGCTCAAGGGGAAACACCATATATTTT,CASSSTGSRGNTIYF,TRBJ1-3,TRBV5-6,-,few
TGTGCCAGCAGCTCAGGGGTAACTAATGAAAAACTGTTTTTT,CASSSGVTNEKLFF,TRBJ1-4,TRBV9,-,-
TGCGCCAGCGGGTTGGGAGGATTTTCACCCCTCCACTTT,CASGLGGFSPLHF,TRBJ1-6,TRBV23-1,-,-
TGTGCCAGCATTGCGGGGGGGCTGTCACCCGAGCAGTACTTC,CASIAGGLSPEQYF,TRBJ2-7,TRBV2,TRBD2,-
TGTGCCTGGGGGGCCCCTTCGAACACTGAAGCTTTCTTT,CAWGAPSNTEAFF,TRBJ1-1,TRBV30,-,-
TGTGCCAGCTCACCATCCAGGGGAGTCGATCAGCCCCAGCATTTT,CASSPSRGVDQPQHF,TRBJ1-5,TRBV18,-,few
TGTGCCAGCAGTTTAGGCAGGGGCTCTCGTGGCTACACCTTC,CASSLGRGSRGYTF,TRBJ1-2,TRBV27,-,-
TGTGCCAGCAGCGTAGCCGGGCTAGCGGCCCATTCCTACGAGCAGTACTTC,CASSVAGLAAHSYEQYF,TRBJ2-7,TRBV9,TRBD2,many
TGTGCCAGCAGCTTCGAGGGGGGGCCCCACTACAATGAGCAGTTCTTC,CASSFEGGPHYNEQFF,TRBJ2-1,TRBV7-9,-,-
TGTGCCAGCAGTTTTAGCGGGAGGGAGACCCAGTACTTC,CASSFSGRETQYF,TRBJ2-5,TRBV6-5,TRBD2,-
TGTGCCAGCAGGTTAATGAACACTGAAGCTTTCTTT,CASRLMNTEAFF,TRBJ1-1,TRBV6-6,-,-